A single sample is the source of the 32 T cell receptor beta chains below, sequenced in a study of T cell responses to AZD1222 COVID-19 vaccine. The table came from immunoSEQ multiplex PCR; TCRdb's copy has only in-frame clones and leaves some out. The sample yields around 110,000 clones, 92% seen once. The sample was peripheral blood, taken 28 days after the second AZD1222 dose. The receptors shown here come from an adult who received the AZD1222 COVID-19 vaccine.

V gene TRBV19 combines with J gene TRBJ1-1; 8 bases agree with TRBD1. Per germline, CDR1 LNHDA and CDR2 SQIVND (reference sequence). V lost 2 bases, J lost 5 bases, and 13 bases stayed unmatched. The CDR3 is made up of 17 amino acids. CDR3 sequence (DNA): TGTGCCAGTAGTATAACCGGGACAGGCCGCCGGAAGACTGAAGCTTTCTTT. It is translated as CASSITGTGRRKTEAFF.

The V gene is TRBV6-5, the J gene TRBJ1-1; D is possibly TRBD1 (6 bases). CDR3 length: 13 residues. Deletions cut 5 bases from V and 4 bases from J, with 11 bases between. Germline lookup yields CDR1 MNHEY and CDR2 SVGAGI. The CDR3 nucleotides are TGTGCCAGCAGTCACAGGGTGGCCACTGAAGCTTTCTTT. It codes for CASSHRVATEAFF.

The chain employs TRBV5-1 and TRBJ2-7; the D call may be TRBD1 or TRBD2 (5 bases each). The ends were cut back, 0 bases at V and 5 bases at J, with 12 bases in the middle. The CDR3 covers 14 residues. Germline V gene lookup returns CDR1 SGHRS and CDR2 YFSETQ. The CDR3 region has the DNA TGCGCCAGCAGCTTGGTAGGGGCGGGCAACGAGCAGTACTTC. It translates to CASSLVGAGNEQYF.

The CDR3 loop is CASSERQGAGEQYF. CDR3 nucleotide sequence: TGTGCCAGCAGTGAAAGGCAGGGGGCGGGCGAGCAGTACTTC. The chain is built from TRBV6-1 and TRBJ2-7; 8 nucleotides match TRBD1. The trim removed 2 bases at V and 6 bases at J, leaving 6 bases unmatched. CDR1 and CDR2 from the germline V gene are MNHNS and SASEGT. The CDR3 consists of 14 residues.

The J gene is TRBJ2-2, the V gene TRBV29-1; the match to TRBD1 covers 7 bases. There are 15 residues in the CDR3. V lost 3 bases and J lost 0; bases outside the gene matches: 4. Germline V gene lookup returns CDR1 SQVTM and CDR2 ANQGSEA. CDR3 in DNA: TGCAGCGTTGATACAGGGGTATCGAACACCGGGGAGCTGTTTTTT. This encodes CSVDTGVSNTGELFF.

The chain has TRBV29-1 and TRBJ2-1; tentatively, D is TRBD1 (6 bases). CDR1 SQVTM and CDR2 ANQGSEA come from the germline V gene. CDR3 size: 12 residues. The V end was cut by 5 bases, the J end by 6 bases, with 11 bases between. The chain's CDR3 is CSVWQGSNEQFF. The CDR3 DNA follows: TGCAGCGTTTGGCAGGGGTCCAATGAGCAGTTCTTC.

The chain uses TRBV2 and TRBJ2-1, with 10 bases aligning to TRBD1. The CDR3 consists of 17 residues. Trimming took 6 bases from V and 7 from J; bases not matched to a gene: 15. Germline CDR1 SNHLY, CDR2 FYNNEI. CDR3 DNA: TGTGCCAGCAGCCGCACCCTCCGGGACAGGGGCGAAAATGAGCAGTTCTTC. Amino acids: CASSRTLRDRGENEQFF.

The chain couples TRBV11-2 to TRBJ2-7; D assignment may be TRBD1 or TRBD2 (5 bases each). The V end was cut by 8 bases, the J end by 1 base, with 18 bases between. The V gene's germline CDR1 is SGHAT and CDR2 FQNNGV. This CDR3 has 15 amino acids. Here the CDR3 reads CASGAIRGKSYEQYF. The CDR3 DNA sequence: TGTGCCAGCGGGGCTATTCGGGGCAAATCCTACGAGCAGTACTTC.

This clone was seen just once. V gene TRBV6-2 or TRBV6-3 combines with J gene TRBJ2-7; D not certain. The CDR3 length is 12 residues. Germline V CDR1 and CDR2: MNHEY, SVGEGT. V lost 0 bases, J lost 6 bases, and 6 bases lay in between. The CDR3 protein is CASSYSVAEQYF. DNA of the CDR3: TGTGCCAGCAGTTACTCGGTAGCCGAGCAGTACTTC.

J is TRBJ1-2 and V is TRBV15; the D gene is possibly TRBD1 (5 bases). The CDR3 is 15 amino acids. Germline V lookup: CDR1 LNHNV, CDR2 YYDKDF (reference sequence). Trimming left V 1 base short and J 7 bases short, with 16 bases between. The CDR3 spells CATSRVPQVESGYTF. In DNA form, the CDR3 reads TGTGCCACCAGCAGAGTCCCACAGGTGGAGAGTGGCTACACCTTC.

The rearrangement uses TRBV3-1 (or the pseudogene TRBV3-2) and TRBJ2-7; possible D gene TRBD2, 5 bases. The V gene lost 0 bases and the J gene lost 0 bases, with 18 bases spanning the gap. The CDR3 contains 18 residues. Germline-derived CDR1 and CDR2 are LGHDT and YNNKEL (reference sequence). The CDR3 loop is CASSQDYKRRLNSYEQYF. CDR3 coding DNA: TGTGCCAGCAGCCAAGATTACAAGCGGAGGTTAAACTCCTACGAGCAGTACTTC.

This sequence joins TRBV4-1 and TRBJ2-5, with 8 bases lining up with TRBD1. Germline CDR1 is MGHRA and CDR2 is YSYEKL. Trimming removed 0 bases from V and 0 bases from J; junction bases left unmatched: 12. The CDR3 sequence is 19 residues long. The CDR3, as DNA: TGCGCCAGCAGCCAAGAAGGGGGACAGGCCACCTTATACCAAGAGACCCAGTACTTC. Translating it yields CASSQEGGQATLYQETQYF.

The rearrangement links TRBV6-5 to TRBJ1-4; D may be TRBD1 (6 bases). The V end lost 5 bases, the J end lost 7 bases, and 17 bases lay between the germline ends. Germline assignment: CDR1 MNHEY and CDR2 SVGAGI. The CDR3 has 15 amino acids. CDR3 sequence reads: CASSLGGQGGEKLFF. Written as DNA, the CDR3 is TGTGCCAGCAGTCTCGGGGGGCAGGGAGGTGAAAAACTGTTTTTT.

The CDR3 region has the DNA TGTGCCAGCAGTCTTAGCGGGGGGGGTCCCTACAATGAGCAGTTCTTC. Translation: CASSLSGGGPYNEQFF. V is TRBV7-2 and J is TRBJ2-1, with 11 nucleotides matching TRBD2. In germline, CDR1 is SGHTA, CDR2 FQGNSA. V gave up 6 bases and J gave up 2 bases; unmatched junction bases: 6. The CDR3 has 16 residues.

V is TRBV4-2 and J is TRBJ1-5; D unresolved. CDR1 and CDR2 (germline): LGHNA, YNFKEQ. V was clipped by 4 bases and J by 2 bases, with 6 bases between them. This CDR3 has 13 amino acids. CDR3 coding DNA: TGTGCCAGCAGCCTTTATCGCAATCAGCCCCAGCATTTT. This sequence encodes CASSLYRNQPQHF.

The chain links TRBV2 to TRBJ2-7; no firm D call. V was trimmed by 2 bases and J by 1 base, leaving 3 bases between them. The CDR3 runs to 12 residues. Germline V lookup: CDR1 SNHLY, CDR2 FYNNEI. CDR3 in amino acids: CASSEKSYEQYF. In DNA form, the CDR3 reads TGTGCCAGCAGTGAAAAGTCCTACGAGCAGTACTTC. Combining the CDR3 with reference TRBV2 and TRBJ2-7 gives the whole variable domain EPEVTQTPSHQVTQMGQEVILRCVPISNHLYFYWYRQILGQKVEFLVSFYNNEISEKSEIFDDQFSVERPDGSNFTLKIRSTKLEDSAMYFCASSEKSYEQYFGPGTRLTVT.

V usage is TRBV11-3 and J usage is TRBJ1-1; a possible D gene is TRBD1 (5 bases). Trimming took off 4 bases at V and 1 base at J, with 7 bases between the two ends. The CDR3 is made up of 13 amino acids. The germline CDR1 and CDR2 sequences are SGHNT and YENEEA. The CDR3 reads CASSSGRNTEAFF. The CDR3 region has the DNA TGTGCCAGCAGCTCAGGGAGGAACACTGAAGCTTTCTTT.

The chain has TRBV28 and TRBJ1-6, with TRBD1 identical over 7 bases. V was pared by 8 bases and J by 4 bases, with 8 bases of the junction left unmatched. This CDR3 comprises 15 residues. The germline gives CDR1 MDHEN, CDR2 SYDVKM. The CDR3: CASRLGTAYNSPLHF. Here the CDR3 DNA reads TGTGCCAGCCGCTTGGGGACAGCTTATAATTCACCCCTCCACTTT.

The gene calls are TRBV28 and TRBJ2-6; 8 nucleotides align to TRBD1. The germline V gene has CDR1 MDHEN and CDR2 SYDVKM. The trim removed 5 bases at V and 0 bases at J, leaving 6 bases unmatched. This CDR3 spans 17 amino acids. CDR3 DNA: TGTGCCAGCAGTCGCAGGGGGCCCAGCTCTGGGGCCAACGTCCTGACTTTC. This sequence encodes CASSRRGPSSGANVLTF.

This clone has more than one count but fewer than ten. The rearrangement joins TRBV3-1 (or the pseudogene TRBV3-2) to TRBJ1-1; D gene unclear. The length of the CDR3 is 13 residues. The V gene's germline CDR1 is LGHDT and CDR2 YNNKEL (reference sequence). V was pared by 4 bases and J by 3 bases, with 9 bases between. The CDR3 loop is CASSRKRDTEAFF. Written as DNA, the CDR3 is TGTGCCAGCAGCCGTAAGAGGGACACTGAAGCTTTCTTT.

The rearrangement joins TRBV20-1 to TRBJ2-1, with no clear D. The CDR3 contains 11 residues. Between the trimmed V and J ends, which lost 7 bases and 4 bases, there was a span of 8 bases. Germline lookup yields CDR1 DFQATT and CDR2 SNEGSKA (reference sequence). Here the CDR3 DNA reads TGCAGTGGGCTAGATTACAATGAGCAGTTCTTC. Protein product: CSGLDYNEQFF.

V gene TRBV5-5 combines with J gene TRBJ2-1; TRBD1 agrees at 7 bases. Germline loops: CDR1 SGHKS, CDR2 YYEKEE (reference sequence). V lost 1 base, J lost 10 bases, and 11 bases stayed unmatched. This CDR3 region has 15 residues. CDR3 sequence reads: CASSLRPGQRREQFF. The CDR3 nucleotides read TGTGCCAGCAGCTTGAGACCGGGACAGCGCAGGGAGCAGTTCTTC.

The chain combines TRBV27 with TRBJ2-1; TRBD1 matches at 7 bases. The CDR3 spans 14 residues. Per the germline V gene, CDR1 is MNHEY and CDR2 is SMNVEV (reference sequence). J lost 8 bases, V lost 2 bases, and 6 bases had no gene match. The CDR3 region has the DNA TGTGCCAGCAGTTTAGGACAGGCCAGCTATGAGCAGTTCTTC. It specifies CASSLGQASYEQFF.

This clone has just a few counts. The V gene is TRBV6-5, the J gene TRBJ1-1; D not certain. CDR1 and CDR2 from the germline V gene are MNHEY and SVGAGI. CDR3 length equals 14 residues. Deletions cut 0 bases from V and 0 bases from J, with 5 bases between. The CDR3 region has the DNA TGTGCCAGCAGTTACTCGGGCATGAACACTGAAGCTTTCTTT. Translated: CASSYSGMNTEAFF.

As DNA, the CDR3 is TGTGCCAGCTCACCCCTGCTCGAGCAGTTCTTC. Translating gives CASSPLLEQFF. The chain carries TRBV18 and TRBJ2-1; no firm D call. This CDR3 has 11 amino acids. The V gene's germline CDR1 is KGHSH and CDR2 LQKENI. The V end was cut by 3 bases, the J end by 10 bases, with 7 bases between.

This clone has a single count. The gene calls are TRBV29-1 and TRBJ2-3, with 9 bases matching TRBD1. V was clipped by 3 bases and J by 1 base; unmatched bases: 5. CDR1 SQVTM and CDR2 ANQGSEA come from the germline V gene. The CDR3 covers 15 residues. Here the CDR3 reads CSVEATGGGTDTQYF. The CDR3 bases are TGCAGCGTTGAGGCGACAGGGGGTGGCACAGATACGCAGTATTTT.

The CDR3 coding sequence is TGTGCCTGGGGGGCTGTAGAAAAACTGTTTTTT. This translates into CAWGAVEKLFF. This sequence joins TRBV28 and TRBJ1-4; TRBD1 might be the D (6 bases). The CDR3 loop spans 11 amino acids. Germline V CDR1 and CDR2: MDHEN, SYDVKM. Trimming cost V 11 bases and J 8 bases, with 12 bases left between them.

The chain is built from TRBV9 and TRBJ2-5; D might be TRBD1 (5 bases). From germline, CDR1 is SGDLS and CDR2 YYNGEE. The length of the CDR3 is 16 residues. Trimming took 0 bases from V and 0 from J, leaving 12 bases between them. This CDR3 reads CASSVGGRAYQETQYF. The CDR3 DNA is TGTGCCAGCAGCGTAGGTGGCAGGGCCTACCAAGAGACCCAGTACTTC.

This chain links TRBV7-2 with TRBJ1-1; the D is unclear. Germline values: CDR1 SGHTA, CDR2 FQGNSA. The CDR3 extends over 14 amino acids. V was pared by 2 bases and J by 1 base, with 8 bases between. The CDR3 DNA reads as TGTGCCAGCAGCTTAACAAGAGGGAACACTGAAGCTTTCTTT. Amino acid sequence: CASSLTRGNTEAFF. Variable domain in full (rest from reference TRBV7-2 and TRBJ1-1): GAGVSQSPSNKVTEKGKDVELRCDPISGHTALYWYRQSLGQGLEFLIYFQGNSAPDKSGLPSDRFSAERTGGSVSTLTIQRTQQEDSAVYLCASSLTRGNTEAFFGQGTRLTVV.

This chain connects TRBV28 to TRBJ1-5; 7 nucleotides agree with TRBD1. Germline values: CDR1 MDHEN, CDR2 SYDVKM. V shed 3 bases and J 5 bases; nucleotides not matched to a gene: 4. The CDR3 contains 14 residues. The CDR3 loop reads CASSFVRGDQPQHF. The CDR3 nucleotides read TGTGCCAGCAGTTTTGTCAGGGGGGATCAGCCCCAGCATTTT.

The rearrangement joins TRBV5-5 to TRBJ2-7; D may match TRBD1 or TRBD2 (5 bases each). Germline V gene lookup returns CDR1 SGHKS and CDR2 YYEKEE (reference sequence). V was clipped by 0 bases and J by 2 bases, with 9 bases between them. The CDR3 contains 14 residues. CDR3 coding DNA: TGTGCCAGCAGCTTGGGGTGGGGACCCTACGAGCAGTACTTC. Its protein is CASSLGWGPYEQYF.

The genes are TRBV5-1 and TRBJ1-1; D call uncertain. Germline CDR1 is SGHRS and CDR2 is YFSETQ. CDR3 length equals 15 residues. V was cut by 2 bases and J by 3 bases, with 14 bases left in between. CDR3 nucleotides: TGCGCCAGCAGCTTTTCCGGAACATCGGACACTGAAGCTTTCTTT. Amino acid sequence: CASSFSGTSDTEAFF.